The rows below give T cell receptor beta chains drawn from one sample of a study of quantifying T cell responses using KT2 cells. TCRdb independently ran MiXCR on the UMI-ligation and nested PCR reads; one entry per CDR3 protein. The sample carries roughly 50,000 distinct CDR3 sequences, roughly an eighth recorded once. The source material was PBMCs spiked with cells of the T cell clone KT2. The receptors derive from a human donor. Each CDR3 is given with its conserved first and last residue. The order of the fields is V gene, J gene, clone size, D gene, CDR3 protein, CDR3 DNA. D genes are given only for firm matches. Some rows have no size entry. The others give once, few or many, or a class for an expanded clone.

V: TRBV12-3/TRBV12-4
J: TRBJ2-6
size: .
D: .
CDR3: CASSSPGSSGANVLTF
DNA: TGTGCCAGCAGTTCCCCGGGGTCCTCTGGGGCCAACGTCCTGACTTTC

V: TRBV7-2
J: TRBJ2-7
size: many
D: .
CDR3: CASTVFSAGEQYF
DNA: TGTGCCAGCACCGTCTTTAGTGCCGGCGAGCAGTACTTC

V: TRBV6-6
J: TRBJ1-1
size: few
D: .
CDR3: CASSATGGRAEAFF
DNA: TGTGCCAGCAGTGCGACAGGAGGGAGGGCTGAAGCTTTCTTT

V: TRBV4-1
J: TRBJ2-7
size: few
D: .
CDR3: CASSPQGDGLYEQYF
DNA: TGCGCCAGCAGTCCACAGGGAGATGGGCTCTACGAGCAGTACTTC

V: TRBV6-1
J: TRBJ1-2
size: .
D: TRBD1
CDR3: CASTLRDRGRGGYTF
DNA: TGTGCCAGCACTCTCCGGGACAGGGGGCGGGGTGGCTACACCTTC

V: TRBV6-5
J: TRBJ2-7
size: .
D: .
CDR3: CASSLGSGAGAYEQYF
DNA: TGTGCCAGCAGTCTCGGCTCGGGGGCAGGAGCCTACGAGCAGTACTTC

V: TRBV12-3/TRBV12-4
J: TRBJ2-5
size: .
D: TRBD1
CDR3: CASRWTGGEETQYF
DNA: TGTGCCAGCAGGTGGACAGGGGGAGAGGAGACCCAGTACTTC

V: TRBV30
J: TRBJ2-5
size: few
D: .
CDR3: CAWRAVEETQYF
DNA: TGTGCCTGGAGAGCGGTTGAGGAGACCCAGTACTTC

V: TRBV20-1
J: TRBJ2-1
size: many
D: TRBD2
CDR3: CSARDRASGIRDEQFF
DNA: TGCAGTGCTAGAGATCGGGCTAGCGGGATTCGGGATGAGCAGTTCTTC

V: TRBV5-4
J: TRBJ2-1
size: few
D: TRBD2
CDR3: CASSLVTSGKSEDNEQFF
DNA: TGTGCCAGCAGCTTGGTTACTAGCGGGAAATCCGAGGACAATGAGCAGTTCTTC

V: TRBV6-5
J: TRBJ2-5
size: .
D: .
CDR3: CASSYAHGWQETQYF
DNA: TGTGCCAGCAGTTATGCCCACGGGTGGCAAGAGACCCAGTACTTC